A selection of T cell receptor beta chains follows, all from one sample in a study of cytomegalovirus exposure and HLA in healthy donors. TCRdb's table, derived via immunoSEQ multiplex PCR, lists solely in-frame clones and lacks some. The top ten hold around 1.1% of the sample, which has about 130,000 clones, roughly 89% seen once. Sequenced: PBMCs. These receptors were collected from a woman between 18 and 29 years old in good health and CMV-seronegative. Both conserved end residues are part of each CDR3. The D gene is left open where the match is weak. A clone size is listed for some rows: how often the clone was seen (once, few, many), or a class if it is expanded.

cdr3_length d_call j_call clone_size v_call cdr3_nt cdr3_aa
15 TRBD1 TRBJ1-5 - TRBV15 TGTGCCACCAGCACGGACAGGGGGCGATTTCAGCCCCAGCATTTT CATSTDRGRFQPQHF
13 - TRBJ1-1 - TRBV27 TGTGCCAGCAGCCAGTGGGGGGATACTGAAGCTTTCTTT CASSQWGDTEAFF
16 - TRBJ2-1 few TRBV28 TGTGCCAGCAGTTTATTCGACTCAACCCTTGGGAATGAGCAGTTCTTC CASSLFDSTLGNEQFF
16 - TRBJ1-1 - TRBV5-4 TGTGCCAGCAGCTTCGGGATATACAGGGCGAACACTGAAGCTTTCTTT CASSFGIYRANTEAFF
17 TRBD2 TRBJ2-2 - TRBV4-2 TGTGCCAGCAGCCAAGACAACTTAGCGGGAGGGGCCGGGGAGCTGTTTTTT CASSQDNLAGGAGELFF
14 TRBD1 TRBJ2-5 - TRBV7-2 TGTGCCAGCAGCTCCAGGGGGCTTGATGAGACCCAGTACTTC CASSSRGLDETQYF
14 - TRBJ1-1 - TRBV29-1 TGCAGCGTTGTTCCCCGAGCGAGGAACACTGAAGCTTTCTTT CSVVPRARNTEAFF
16 TRBD1 TRBJ1-5 few TRBV7-9 TGTGCCAGCAGCTTAGTTGGCAGGGGGCTTAGTCAGCCCCAGCATTTT CASSLVGRGLSQPQHF
13 - TRBJ1-2 - TRBV5-1 TGCGCCAGCAGCTTTCATGGGCGCGATGGCTACACCTTC CASSFHGRDGYTF
15 - TRBJ1-6 - TRBV6-1 TGTGCCAGCAGTTCAGTGGCGGGGATTAATTCACCCCTCCACTTT CASSSVAGINSPLHF
15 - TRBJ1-5 - TRBV27 TGTGCCAGCAGAGCTGACAGGCTCAGCAATCAGCCCCAGCATTTT CASRADRLSNQPQHF
13 - TRBJ1-1 - TRBV28 TGTGCCAGCACTGCCAGAATGAACACTGAAGCTTTCTTT CASTARMNTEAFF
13 TRBD1 TRBJ1-2 - TRBV10-3 TGTGCCATCAGTGAGGGGGACAGTCGCGGCTACACCTTC CAISEGDSRGYTF
14 - TRBJ1-3 - TRBV27 TGTGCCAGCAGTTTACGAGGGACTGGAAACACCATATATTTT CASSLRGTGNTIYF
14 TRBD2 TRBJ2-3 - TRBV2 TGTGCCAGGACAGGACTAGCGGGCACAGATACGCAGTATTTT CARTGLAGTDTQYF
18 - TRBJ2-6 - TRBV6-1 TGTGCCAGCAGTGATTTTGGATTCCGGGGTTCTGGGGCCAACGTCCTGACTTTC CASSDFGFRGSGANVLTF
19 TRBD1 TRBJ2-6 - TRBV11-2 TGTGCCAGCAGCTTAGTCCACGGGACAGGAGACTCTGGGGCCAACGTCCTGACTTTC CASSLVHGTGDSGANVLTF
14 TRBD1 TRBJ1-1 - TRBV30 TGTGCCTGGGATCCGGGACAGGGGAACACTGAAGCTTTCTTT CAWDPGQGNTEAFF
13 - TRBJ2-7 - TRBV7-2 TGTGCCAGCAGCATTTTAGCGGCGTACGAGCAGTACTTC CASSILAAYEQYF
14 - TRBJ1-5 - TRBV5-6 TGTGCCAGCAGCTACCGAGCGGGGAATCAGCCCCAGCATTTT CASSYRAGNQPQHF
15 TRBD2 TRBJ2-1 - TRBV7-9 TGTGCCAGCAGCTCCCTAGCGGGAGAAGGCAATGAGCAGTTCTTC CASSSLAGEGNEQFF
13 TRBD2 TRBJ2-7 - TRBV25-1 TGTGCCAGCAGCCCCCCGGGGGGGGGCGAGCAGTACTTC CASSPPGGGEQYF
13 TRBD1 TRBJ1-2 - TRBV6-5 TGTGCCAGCAGTGCCGACAGGGTGAATGGCTACACCTTC CASSADRVNGYTF
17 TRBD1 TRBJ1-1 - TRBV5-6 TGTGCCAGCAGCGAACCTAACAGGGGCCACGAGGTGACTGAAGCTTTCTTT CASSEPNRGHEVTEAFF
13 - TRBJ1-2 - TRBV6-6 TGTGCCAGCAGCAAGGACACAGGTTATGGCTACACCTTC CASSKDTGYGYTF
17 TRBD2 TRBJ2-1 - TRBV7-8 TGTGCCAGCAGCTTAAAAGGACTAGCGGGGTCGGGCAATGAGCAGTTCTTC CASSLKGLAGSGNEQFF
18 TRBD2 TRBJ2-1 once TRBV7-8 TGTGCCAGCAGCCCTTATGGCGTTGGGACTAGCGGGATGAATGAGCAGTTCTTC CASSPYGVGTSGMNEQFF
18 TRBD2 TRBJ2-3 - TRBV27 TGTGCCAGCAGTTCTCCTTCACTAGCGGGGGGGCCCACAGATACGCAGTATTTT CASSSPSLAGGPTDTQYF
15 TRBD1 TRBJ1-1 - TRBV30 TGTGCGGAATCCCGGGACAGTACCATGAACACTGAAGCTTTCTTT CAESRDSTMNTEAFF
13 TRBD1 TRBJ2-4 - TRBV6-5 TGTGCCAGCAGGCATACAGGGGGGTTCATTCAGTACTTC CASRHTGGFIQYF
17 TRBD2 TRBJ2-3 - TRBV7-9 TGTGCCAGCAGCCTAATGACTAGCGGGAGTAGCGCAGATACGCAGTATTTT CASSLMTSGSSADTQYF
15 TRBD1 TRBJ2-1 - TRBV5-1 TGCGCCAGCACTCCCGGGACAGGGGGTCGAAATGAGCAGTTCTTC CASTPGTGGRNEQFF
14 TRBD1 TRBJ2-7 - TRBV18 TGTGCCAGCTCACCCGGGACAGGGGTGGACGAGCAGTACTTC CASSPGTGVDEQYF
15 - TRBJ2-2 - TRBV6-1 TGTGCCAGCAGCTTACAGGCCACGAACACCGGGGAGCTGTTTTTT CASSLQATNTGELFF
15 - TRBJ2-7 few TRBV28 TGTGCCAGCAGTTTAGCTGTCAGGGTAGCCTACGAGCAGTACTTC CASSLAVRVAYEQYF
14 TRBD1 TRBJ1-2 - TRBV5-1 TGCGCCAGCAGCTTGGAGGGACAGACCCGCGTCTACACCTTC CASSLEGQTRVYTF
15 - TRBJ1-4 - TRBV7-9 TGTGCCAGCAGCTTAGGACGGGCAACTAATGAAAAACTGTTTTTT CASSLGRATNEKLFF
15 - TRBJ1-2 - TRBV6-5 TGTGCCAGCAGTCTCGGCACCGGGACTTACTATGGCTACACCTTC CASSLGTGTYYGYTF
18 - TRBJ2-1 - TRBV4-1 TGCGCCAGCAGCCACCCCGATCAGCTAGCTACCGAGGGCAATGAGCAGTTCTTC CASSHPDQLATEGNEQFF
20 TRBD2 TRBJ2-1 once TRBV10-3 TGTGCCATCAGTGAGTGGCCCGAGGCTAGCGGGAGTGGATCCTACAATGAGCAGTTCTTC CAISEWPEASGSGSYNEQFF
15 TRBD2 TRBJ2-7 - TRBV30 TGTGCCTGGGAAAGTAGCGGGAGGGGGACCTACGAGCAGTACTTC CAWESSGRGTYEQYF
16 TRBD2 TRBJ2-1 - TRBV27 TGTGCCAGCAGTTCCTTCGGACTAGCGGGATACAATGAGCAGTTCTTC CASSSFGLAGYNEQFF
13 - TRBJ1-2 - TRBV5-6 TGTGCCAGCAGCTTGGGAGGGTTCTATGGCTACACCTTC CASSLGGFYGYTF
16 - TRBJ1-1 - TRBV27 TGTGCCAGCAGTTTCGCCTACGGGGTGGGGAACACTGAAGCTTTCTTT CASSFAYGVGNTEAFF
13 - TRBJ2-5 - TRBV30 TGTGCCTGGAGTGTAGAGGCCCAAGAGACCCAGTACTTC CAWSVEAQETQYF
16 TRBD1 TRBJ2-3 once TRBV7-2 TGTGCCAGCAGCTTAGCGCTGGACAGGGTCACAGATACGCAGTATTTT CASSLALDRVTDTQYF
16 TRBD2 TRBJ2-7 - TRBV28 TGTGCCAGCAGTCCCACACTAGCGGGAGACTCCTACGAGCAGTACTTC CASSPTLAGDSYEQYF
16 TRBD1 TRBJ2-3 - TRBV11-3 TGTGCCAGCAGCTTATACGGGGACAGGGGGCAAGATACGCAGTATTTT CASSLYGDRGQDTQYF
14 - TRBJ1-3 - TRBV5-1 TGCGCCAGCAGCCCCGGGGGCTCTGGAAACACCATATATTTT CASSPGGSGNTIYF
12 - TRBJ1-1 - TRBV6-6 TGTGCCAGCTCCGGGGGGAACACTGAAGCTTTCTTT CASSGGNTEAFF
19 - TRBJ2-3 - TRBV21-1 TGTGCCAGCAGCAAAGAACAAAGAGCGGGAGGACTCACCACAGATACGCAGTATTTT CASSKEQRAGGLTTDTQYF
15 - TRBJ1-1 - TRBV5-1 TGCGCCAGCAGCCCGAATCAGGAATCCTACGTAAAAGCTTTCTTT CASSPNQESYVKAFF
16 - TRBJ1-6 - TRBV6-5 TGTGCCAGCAGTTTTACCGGAAGAATCGGAGAATCGCCCCTCCACTTT CASSFTGRIGESPLHF
14 TRBD1 TRBJ1-1 - TRBV27 TGTGCCAGCAGTTCCTATAAGGGGGCGACTGAAGCTTTCTTT CASSSYKGATEAFF
12 - TRBJ1-2 few TRBV25-1 TGTGCCAGCAGTGGAGGGAGAGACGGCTACACCTTC CASSGGRDGYTF